Below are 10 T cell receptor beta chains sequenced from a single sample in a study of sequential checkpoint blockade in melanoma. Treatment given: randomized to nivolumab then ipilimumab (arm A) or the reverse (arm B). The repertoire was sequenced with immunoSEQ multiplex PCR; TCRdb's copy has only in-frame clones and lacks some. Found here are 7,500 to 10,000 clones, around 74% of them singletons; the top ten hold about a fifth. The sequences come from CD8+ T cells sorted from blood (inferred from file names), collected from a patient given nivolumab and ipilimumab in sequence. Every receptor here comes from a human donor with melanoma.

This chain joins TRBV10-3 and TRBJ1-1; possibly TRBD1 for D (5 bases). CDR3 length: 16 residues. CDR1 ENHRY and CDR2 SYGVKD come from the germline V gene. Trimming took off 2 bases at V and 1 base at J, with 14 bases between the two ends. CDR3 amino acids: CAISERGFDQNTEAFF. The DNA of the CDR3 is TGTGCCATCAGTGAGAGGGGTTTTGACCAGAACACTGAAGCTTTCTTT.

This clone is judged medium-sized. The V gene is TRBV4-3, the J gene TRBJ2-7, with D possibly being TRBD2 (7 bases). Germline V CDR1 and CDR2: LGHNA, YSLEER. Trimming shortened V by 0 bases and J by 9 bases, and 21 bases separated the two germline ends. CDR3 length: 16 residues. The CDR3 DNA follows: TGCGCCAGCAGCCAAGATCTGGAGTTGGGGGCGGGAGTGCAGTACTTC. Translating gives CASSQDLELGAGVQYF.

In its sample, this clone was seen a few times. This chain joins TRBV6-1 and TRBJ2-3; 9 nucleotides line up with TRBD2. The germline V gene encodes CDR1 MNHNS and CDR2 SASEGT. V was pared by 4 bases and J by 0 bases, with 2 bases of the junction left unmatched. The CDR3 consists of 15 residues. The CDR3 here is CASSVTSGSTDTQYF. The CDR3, as DNA: TGTGCCAGCAGTGTGACTAGCGGCAGCACAGATACGCAGTATTTT.

The chain carries TRBV6-1 and TRBJ1-1; 9 positions match TRBD1. CDR3 length: 14 residues. With 4 bases clipped from V and 11 bases from J, the junction kept 11 bases outside the gene matches. Germline lookup yields CDR1 MNHNS and CDR2 SASEGT. CDR3 sequence reads: CASSGPGTGSEAFF. CDR3 in DNA: TGTGCCAGCAGTGGCCCTGGGACAGGGAGCGAGGCTTTCTTT.

The chain joins TRBV30 to TRBJ2-3, with TRBD2 identical over 7 bases. J was trimmed by 1 base and V by 2 bases; bases with no gene match: 3. The CDR3 totals 14 residues. Germline assignment: CDR1 GTSNPN and CDR2 SVGIG (reference sequence). CDR3: CAWSLSGGTDTQYF. CDR3 bases: TGTGCCTGGAGTCTGAGCGGGGGCACAGATACGCAGTATTTT.

The DNA for the CDR3 is TGCAGCGTTGAAGAGAGCGGGGGCACAGATACGCAGTATTTT. It encodes CSVEESGGTDTQYF. The chain uses TRBV29-1 and TRBJ2-3; TRBD2 matches at 7 bases. Germline V CDR1 and CDR2: SQVTM, ANQGSEA. The CDR3 spans 14 residues. The V segment lost 0 bases and the J segment 1 base; nucleotides outside the gene matches: 1.

This clone was counted a few times. The chain has TRBV7-9 and TRBJ1-4; maybe TRBD1 (5 bases). The CDR3 sequence is 15 residues long. Germline assignment: CDR1 SEHNR and CDR2 FQNEAQ (reference sequence). V was cut by 3 bases and J by 8 bases, with 16 bases left in between. CDR3 sequence (DNA): TGTGCCAGCAGCTTCCCCTTGGGGGGGGAGGAAAAACTGTTTTTT. Its protein is CASSFPLGGEEKLFF.

V and J are TRBV9 and TRBJ2-3; 7 bases line up with TRBD1. The CDR3 has 15 residues. V lost 4 bases to trimming and J lost 3 bases; unmatched junction nucleotides: 8. Germline V lookup: CDR1 SGDLS, CDR2 YYNGEE. This chain's CDR3 is CASSLWDSRTDTQYF. DNA of the CDR3: TGTGCCAGCAGCCTTTGGGACAGTCGGACAGATACGCAGTATTTT.

The rearrangement uses TRBV4-2 and TRBJ2-7; TRBD2 agrees at 10 bases. This CDR3 has 15 amino acids. Germline assignment: CDR1 LGHNA and CDR2 YNFKEQ. V shed 2 bases, J shed 5 bases, and the junction held 6 bases outside the gene matches. CDR3 DNA: TGTGCCAGCAGCCAAACCTTAGCGGGAGGTGACGAGCAGTACTTC. Its protein product is CASSQTLAGGDEQYF.

The chain links TRBV6-4 to TRBJ2-3, with 9 bases aligning to TRBD2. Trimming took 0 bases from V and 2 from J; bases not matched to a gene: 3. The CDR3 extends over 16 amino acids. CDR1 is MRHNA and CDR2 is SNTAGT in the germline V gene. CDR3 nucleotide sequence: TGTGCCAGCAGTGACTCTGCGGGAGGGGACACAGATACGCAGTATTTT. This codes for CASSDSAGGDTDTQYF.